The T cell receptor (beta chain) under discussion was sequenced for a study of shared clonotypes between healthy human individuals. Only in-frame clones appear in the TCRdb table, and some are missing; sequencing was by immunoSEQ multiplex PCR. The sample has approximately 640,000 clones, about two thirds seen once; the top ten hold around 2%. The germline CDR1 and CDR2 sequences are SGHRS and YFSETQ. Trimming pared 4 bases from V and 2 bases from J, leaving 15 bases between. CDR3 length: 15 amino acids. The source is a woman aged 25-40 years in good health. J is TRBJ1-1 and V is TRBV5-1; tentative D call: TRBD1 (5 bases). The specimen sequenced was memory CD4+ T cells sorted from blood. The subset was: CD45RA-negative fraction. The CDR3 sequence is CASSPRRQGNTEAFF. The DNA of the CDR3 is TGCGCCAGCAGCCCCCGGAGGCAGGGCAACACTGAAGCTTTCTTT.